The subject of this entry is one T cell receptor beta chain. Its target antigen remains unknown. No much larger clonotype is one base removed from it; base qualities were not supplied. Library preparation was by the immunoSEQ multiplex PCR assay. Under the source paper's analysis protocol: A statistical classification framework was built for diagnosing cytomegalovirus status from the catalog of TCR beta chain sequences. In TCRdb, the immuneACCESS table is reduced to in-frame sequences with V and J assigned. These tables do not hold every clone; where another copy was compared, an unresolved V gene accounts for under half, and the others remain unexplained. The DNA was the basis for D and trimming; V, J and clone size are from that table. The sample table contains about 98,000 clones; only one count was recorded for approximately 90% of them. 3% to 4% of the sample lies in the top ten. The entry originates in a study of cytomegalovirus exposure and HLA in healthy donors (dated by TCRdb to about 2017). General notes on the study: According to a later analysis, the roughly 120 validation repertoires were produced on the same platform as the roughly 600 repertoires of the first cohort. Besides the first cohort of more than 650 subjects, a separate validation cohort made up of 120 different subjects was used. To predict cytomegalovirus infection status, the study brought together high-throughput TCR immunosequencing, statistical association of individual TCRs with disease status, and machine learning. The study aimed to test whether signatures of past pathogen exposure could be identified by cataloging public T cell receptors. General findings and caveats noted by the study authors: Cytomegalovirus status was reported to be diagnosed by the classifier with high specificity and sensitivity in both the original and validation cohorts. A total of roughly 160 TCR beta chains were listed by the study as associated with cytomegalovirus. In vitro tests confirmed that three of the cytomegalovirus-associated TCR beta chains recognize cytomegalovirus antigens. While some public TCRs were present in many individuals, most TCR sequences turned up only very rarely across donors. A later analysis lacked HLA typing for the validation cohort, so it scored co-occurrence in that cohort across all 110 or so repertoires. Of the cluster scores, about 94% were above 0 in a later analysis, which found that TCRs clustered in the first cohort also tended to co-occur in the roughly 130 validation repertoires. The authors suggested that the approach could potentially be generalized to other disease states and immunological phenotypes.

The donors were included in the validation cohort of 130 or so subjects, a group kept apart from the roughly 700-subject first cohort. Germline trimming: 4 bases from V, 2 bases from J; junction bases outside gene matches: 14. From cysteine to phenylalanine, the CDR3 is 18 amino acids long. CDR3 DNA only is kept here, 54 bases in frame from base 1. Based on the germline V gene, the CDR1 and CDR2 sequences are SGHVS and FQNEAQ. This chain joins TRBV7-8 to TRBJ2-7, with 10 junctional bases fitting TRBD2. The clonotype comes from a woman between 25 and 40 years old in good health and CMV-seronegative. Sequencing was done on a sample of PBMCs. The DNA is as follows: TGTGCCAGCAGCTCAAGCTCCGCCGGGACTAGCGCTACCTACGAGCAGTACTTC. Its amino acids are CASSSSSAGTSATYEQYF.